This entry lists 7 T cell receptor beta chains sequenced from one sample in a study of response to subunit inactivated influenza vaccine (dated by TCRdb to between 2017 and 2018). The method was RT-PCR. Sequencing used an Illumina HiSeq 2500. TCRdb trimmed the raw reads at Q25, called clones with MiXCR and kept productive beta chains. Every entry covers one CDR3 protein and lists the most common genes and DNA from its rows. The sample profile shows roughly 790,000 distinct CDR3 sequences; around 20% of them were found once. The ten largest clones take up 9.5% to 13% of the sample. Material: PBMCs from blood, obtained around 5 days after vaccination. These receptors were obtained from a man aged 50-60 years who received an inactivated influenza vaccine. Donor details come from another sample of the same person, matched by shared clones.

The chain recombines TRBV7-3 with TRBJ1-5; D unresolved. The CDR3 is made up of 13 amino acids. Germline CDR1 and CDR2: SGHTA and FQGTGA. Trimming removed 2 bases at V and 7 bases at J, with 9 bases between. The CDR3, as DNA: TGTGCCAGCAGCTTATTCCAAGGGCAGCCCCAGCATTTT. Protein: CASSLFQGQPQHF.

This sequence joins TRBV6-1 and TRBJ2-2, with D unresolved. V shed 0 bases and J shed 4 bases, with 12 bases lying between them. CDR3 length: 16 amino acids. Germline V lookup: CDR1 MNHNS, CDR2 SASEGT. The CDR3 loop is CASSEAGLKITGELFF. DNA of the CDR3: TGTGCCAGCAGTGAAGCTGGCCTTAAGATCACCGGGGAGCTGTTTTTT.

This chain links TRBV10-3 with TRBJ2-6; D is uncertain. The CDR3 spans 12 residues. Trimming cost V 10 bases and J 1 base, with 5 bases left between them. Germline values: CDR1 ENHRY, CDR2 SYGVKD. The CDR3 here is CASNSGANVLTF. DNA of the CDR3: TGTGCCAGCAATTCTGGGGCCAACGTCCTGACTTTC.

This clonotype was detected only a few times. This rearrangement joins TRBV6-6 to TRBJ2-1; D perhaps matches TRBD1 (5 bases). V dropped 5 bases and J dropped 8 bases, with 7 bases sitting between them. The CDR3 has 11 residues. Germline CDR1 MNHNY, CDR2 SVGAGI (reference sequence). CDR3 sequence: CASSTRDEQFF. The CDR3, as DNA: TGTGCCAGCAGTACCAGGGATGAGCAGTTCTTC.

The chain carries TRBV29-1 and TRBJ2-7; 9 bases agree with TRBD1. The germline CDR1 and CDR2 sequences are SQVTM and ANQGSEA. V lost 7 bases to trimming and J lost 3 bases; unmatched junction nucleotides: 1. CDR3 size: 11 residues. The CDR3 nucleotides are TGCAGCGCGACAGGGGGCTACGAGCAGTACTTC. Amino acid sequence: CSATGGYEQYF.

This clonotype turned up a few times. The chain recombines TRBV11-2 with TRBJ2-1; 9 nucleotides match TRBD2. V was clipped by 5 bases and J by 0 bases; unmatched bases: 14. Germline loops: CDR1 SGHAT, CDR2 FQNNGV. The CDR3 is 19 amino acids. The CDR3 loop reads CASSHGGLAGFGSYNEQFF. For the CDR3, the DNA is TGTGCCAGCAGCCACGGAGGGCTAGCGGGATTCGGCTCCTACAATGAGCAGTTCTTC.

This rearrangement joins TRBV20-1 to TRBJ2-2; D may be TRBD1 (5 bases). V was clipped by 2 bases and J by 1 base, with 8 bases between them. Germline V gene sequence: CDR1 DFQATT, CDR2 SNEGSKA (reference sequence). The CDR3 totals 14 residues. The CDR3 protein is CSARSGQNTGELFF. Here the CDR3 DNA reads TGCAGTGCTAGATCCGGACAGAACACCGGGGAGCTGTTTTTT.